This entry features one TCR beta chain sequence. Antigen: not known. Researchers ran the PCR with 60 Vbeta and 13 Jbeta primers. Produced via immunoSEQ multiplex PCR; TCRdb's table is partial and in-frame only. Of 150,000 to 200,000 clones listed, 80% to 85% are singletons. This specimen comes from a study of cytomegalovirus exposure and HLA in healthy donors. General observations from the study: What TCR beta sequences reportedly achieved was accurate prediction of HLA-A and HLA-B alleles in most subjects. The study assumed roughly uniform donor sequencing depth for presence/absence analyses. Being productive about 87% or about 30% of the time was typical of most TCR beta V segments in an earlier analysis. HLA alleles showed associations with 15,000 to 20,000 TCR beta sequences in a later analysis, at a 0.05 false discovery rate.

V lost 4 bases and J 5 bases, leaving 12 bases between the germline ends. The CDR3 spans 13 residues. The germline gives CDR1 SGHRS, CDR2 YFSETQ. The V call is TRBV5-1, the J call TRBJ1-2; D ambiguous. This TCR was recovered from a woman aged 40 to 49 in good health and CMV-seronegative. Material for sequencing was PBMCs. CDR3 bases: TGCGCCAGCAGCCAAGACACCGCTTATGGCTACACCTTC. Amino acids: CASSQDTAYGYTF.